Listed below are T cell receptor beta chains from one sample, sequenced in a study of blood T cell repertoires in COVID-19. Profiled with immunoSEQ multiplex PCR; TCRdb holds only in-frame clones, not every one. The table lists hundreds of thousands of clones, 80% to 90% of them singletons. The source material was PBMCs or T cells enriched from blood (not recorded which). These receptors originate from a man aged 30 to 45 who had recovered from COVID-19. Both conserved end residues are part of each CDR3. D genes are given only for firm matches. A clone size is listed for some rows: how often the clone was seen (once, few, many), or a class if it is expanded.

-,TRBJ2-1,TRBV5-6,TRBD2,TGTGCCAGCAGCTCTCTAGCGGGAGAGGGCAATGAGCAGTTCTTC,CASSSLAGEGNEQFF
-,TRBJ2-7,TRBV11-2,-,TGTGCCAGCCGGCGCGGGAACGAGCAGTACTTC,CASRRGNEQYF
once,TRBJ1-4,TRBV4-1,TRBD1,TGCGCCAGCAGCCACCCCCCGGGACAGGGACATGAAAAACTGTTTTTT,CASSHPPGQGHEKLFF
-,TRBJ2-7,TRBV28,-,TGTGCCAGCAGTCCCTTCTCAGGCTACTACGAGCAGTACTTC,CASSPFSGYYEQYF
-,TRBJ1-5,TRBV21-1,-,TGTGCCAGCAGCAAAATCCCGCGGGCGGAGGGAGCAAATCAGCCCCAGCATTTT,CASSKIPRAEGANQPQHF
-,TRBJ2-2,TRBV12-3/TRBV12-4,TRBD1,TGTGCCAGCAGGGACAGGGGTGACGGGGAGCTGTTTTTT,CASRDRGDGELFF
-,TRBJ2-3,TRBV5-1,TRBD1,TGCGCCAGCAGTTATGACAGGGCGGATACGCAGTATTTT,CASSYDRADTQYF
-,TRBJ2-7,TRBV3-1/TRBV3-2,-,TGTGCCAGCAGCCCAACGGACGAGGGTTCCTACGAGCAGTACTTC,CASSPTDEGSYEQYF
-,TRBJ1-1,TRBV5-4,-,TGTGCCAGCAGCTTCTCAGGGCGTACTGAAGCTTTCTTT,CASSFSGRTEAFF
-,TRBJ2-5,TRBV11-1,-,TGTGCCAGCAGCCCCGGGATTCGGGAGACCCAGTACTTC,CASSPGIRETQYF
-,TRBJ2-5,TRBV18,-,TGTGCCAGCTCACCGACAGTACCCCAAGAGACCCAGTACTTC,CASSPTVPQETQYF
-,TRBJ1-1,TRBV2,-,TGTGCCAGCAGTAAACAGGGTTTACGCGTTGAAGCTTTCTTT,CASSKQGLRVEAFF
-,TRBJ2-1,TRBV19,TRBD2,TGTGCCAGTAGTACGGGCTTACCCCGACGGGAGGTTGAGCAGTTCTTC,CASSTGLPRREVEQFF
-,TRBJ2-4,TRBV11-2,-,TGTGCCAGCAGCTTAGTAGGCTCGCCGGGCATTCAGTACTTC,CASSLVGSPGIQYF
few,TRBJ1-1,TRBV5-1,TRBD1,TGCGCCAGCAGACCGGGACAGGGGAGCACTGAAGCTTTCTTT,CASRPGQGSTEAFF
-,TRBJ2-2,TRBV19,-,TGTGCCAGTAGTACCGGAGGATCGGGGGAGCTGTTTTTT,CASSTGGSGELFF
-,TRBJ2-1,TRBV3-1/TRBV3-2,-,TGTGCCAGCAGCCAAGTTCAGGGGGGATACAATGAGCAGTTCTTC,CASSQVQGGYNEQFF
once,TRBJ2-7,TRBV7-9,-,TGTGCCAGCAGCTCTAGCGTTAGCTCCTACGAGCAGTACTTC,CASSSSVSSYEQYF
once,TRBJ2-3,TRBV7-8,TRBD2,TGTGCCAGCAGCTTAAGAGGGCTGCTAGCGGAAACAGATACGCAGTATTTT,CASSLRGLLAETDTQYF
once,TRBJ2-5,TRBV30,TRBD2,TGTGCCTGGAGCTTTGGGCCCGGGGGGGGAGAGACCCAGTACTTC,CAWSFGPGGGETQYF
-,TRBJ2-7,TRBV10-3,-,TGTGCCATCAGTGAGGAGAACAGGGATTACGAGCAGTACTTC,CAISEENRDYEQYF
once,TRBJ1-1,TRBV28,TRBD1,TGTGCCAGCAGTTCGCCCTTGGGACAGGGGGCGCGCACTGAAGCTTTCTTT,CASSSPLGQGARTEAFF
-,TRBJ2-1,TRBV28,-,TGTGCCAGCAGTTTGTATGGACAGAACGATGAGCAGTTCTTC,CASSLYGQNDEQFF
-,TRBJ1-1,TRBV5-6,-,TGTGCCAGCAGCTTACAGGCTGAAGCTTTCTTT,CASSLQAEAFF
-,TRBJ1-5,TRBV18,TRBD1,TGTGCCAGCTCACCACCGGGACAGGGGAACAATCAGCCCCAGCATTTT,CASSPPGQGNNQPQHF
-,TRBJ2-5,TRBV10-3,-,TGTGCCATCAGTGAGCGTCTACAAGAGACCCAGTACTTC,CAISERLQETQYF
-,TRBJ1-3,TRBV5-1,-,TGCGCCAGCAGCTTGGGAGGTTCCAGCTCTGGAAACACCATATATTTT,CASSLGGSSSGNTIYF
-,TRBJ2-1,TRBV5-6,-,TGTGCCAGCAGCTTGGGCGCTAGTGGGAATGAGCAGTTCTTC,CASSLGASGNEQFF
-,TRBJ1-1,TRBV7-9,-,TGTGCCAGCAGCCGTTTTAGGCAGGGTAGGAACACTGAAGCTTTCTTT,CASSRFRQGRNTEAFF